This TCR beta chain was recovered during a study of blood T cell repertoires in COVID-19. In the study overall: PBMCs, B-cell-depleted T cells, or T cells were the source of the cDNA or gDNA that made up the material.

This clone was observed a single time. Trimming took 6 bases from V and 9 from J, leaving 21 bases between them. This CDR3 region has 15 residues. CDR1 is MDHEN and CDR2 is SYDVKM in the germline V gene. In the original analysis: Reference gene primer amplification yielded estimated nucleated cell counts. The assay was immunoSEQ multiplex PCR, and TCRdb's table has in-frame clones only and misses some. V, J and clone size were drawn from that table, and D and trimming were deduced from the DNA. The sample contains more than 300,000 clones, more than 70% of which appear only once. The chain joins TRBV28 to TRBJ2-1, with a tentative D call TRBD1 (7 bases). Sequences were obtained from peripheral blood. The receptor comes from a woman aged 45-60 years with acute or convalescent COVID-19. The CDR3 spells CASSYPGLRQGEQFF. The CDR3 region has the DNA TGTGCCAGCAGCTACCCGGGACTCCGACAGGGTGAGCAGTTCTTC.